The sequence of this T cell receptor (beta chain) was determined in a study of T cell responses to AZD1222 COVID-19 vaccine. A note on this clone: What it binds is not known.

Points from the study as a whole: Reports indicate that nearly half of spike-specific TCRs are directed at unmutated variant regions. Samples come after the peak T cell response, not at day 14.

CDR3 length: 18 residues. V was pared by 5 bases and J by 0 bases, with 21 bases between. Germline assignment: CDR1 SGHDT and CDR2 YYEEEE. Sequenced by immunoSEQ multiplex PCR; TCRdb stores in-frame clones only, minus some. Here the sample spans under 150,000 clones, 70% to 90% being singletons. This sequence originates from an adult who received the AZD1222 COVID-19 vaccine. V is TRBV5-6 and J is TRBJ1-3, with D hard to call. Sequencing used peripheral blood, obtained 28 days after the second AZD1222 dose. The CDR3 sequence is CASSSWGAYSVSGNTIYF. In nucleotides, the CDR3 is TGTGCCAGCAGTTCTTGGGGAGCATACTCAGTCTCTGGAAACACCATATATTTT.